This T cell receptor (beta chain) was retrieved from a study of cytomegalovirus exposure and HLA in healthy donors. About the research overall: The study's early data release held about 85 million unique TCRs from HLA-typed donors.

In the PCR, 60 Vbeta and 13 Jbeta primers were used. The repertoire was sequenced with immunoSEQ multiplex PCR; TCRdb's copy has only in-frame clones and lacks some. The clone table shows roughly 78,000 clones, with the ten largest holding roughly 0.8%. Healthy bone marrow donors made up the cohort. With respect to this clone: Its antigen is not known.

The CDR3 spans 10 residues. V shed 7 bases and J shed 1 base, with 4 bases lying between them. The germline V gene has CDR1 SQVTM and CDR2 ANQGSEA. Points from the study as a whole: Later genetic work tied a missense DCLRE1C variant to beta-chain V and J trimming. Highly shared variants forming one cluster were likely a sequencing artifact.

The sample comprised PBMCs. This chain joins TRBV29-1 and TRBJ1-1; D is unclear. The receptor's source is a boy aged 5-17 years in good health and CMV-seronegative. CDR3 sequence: CSAENTEAFF. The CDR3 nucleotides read TGCAGCGCAGAGAACACTGAAGCTTTCTTT.